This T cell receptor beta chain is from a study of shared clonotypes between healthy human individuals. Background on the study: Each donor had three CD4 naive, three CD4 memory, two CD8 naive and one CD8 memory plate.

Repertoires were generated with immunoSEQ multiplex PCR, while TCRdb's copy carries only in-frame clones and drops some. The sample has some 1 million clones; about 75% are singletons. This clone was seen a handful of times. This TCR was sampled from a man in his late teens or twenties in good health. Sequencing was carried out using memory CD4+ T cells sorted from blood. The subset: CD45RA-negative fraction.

CDR3 loop: CASSLGGDSLETQYF. For the CDR3, the DNA is TGTGCCAGCAGCTTAGGGGGGGACAGTTTAGAGACCCAGTACTTC. The V and J genes are TRBV7-2 and TRBJ2-5; D perhaps matches TRBD1 (7 bases). The CDR3 length is 15 residues. Germline V gives CDR1 SGHTA, CDR2 FQGNSA. V lost 1 base and J 4 bases, leaving 13 bases between the germline ends.